This T cell receptor beta chain was identified in a study of early T cells in non-severe SARS-CoV-2 infection. TCRdb recomputed calls from the 5' RACE reads with MiXCR, one row per CDR3 protein. The sample has about 33,000 distinct CDR3 sequences, approximately 4.6% seen once; the top ten hold 6.5% to 8.5%. Ten or more counts support this clonotype. The sample consisted of whole blood. This clonotype originated in an adult who was a healthcare worker with PCR-confirmed SARS-CoV-2 infection or an uninfected control (not recorded which).

For the CDR3, the DNA is TGTGCCAGCAGCTTCAACCCCGGGACAGGGGTCGGAAACACCATATATTTT. It is translated as CASSFNPGTGVGNTIYF. This chain joins TRBV9 and TRBJ1-3; 10 positions match TRBD1. Germline values: CDR1 SGDLS, CDR2 YYNGEE. With 4 bases clipped from V and 4 bases from J, the junction kept 11 bases outside the gene matches. The CDR3 length is 17 residues.